This T cell receptor (beta chain) was obtained from a study of cytomegalovirus exposure and HLA in healthy donors. The primer mix had 60 Vbeta and 13 Jbeta primers. The repertoire was sequenced with immunoSEQ multiplex PCR; TCRdb's copy has only in-frame clones and lacks some. The data show around 76,000 clones, and the top ten clones hold approximately 1.5%. Study-level points and caveats: V segments that were indistinguishable, TRBV6-2 and TRBV6-3 among them, were omitted from analysis. Confirmation in vitro established that a few CMV-associated chains were specific for CMV antigens.

CDR3 length: 13 amino acids. The ends were cut back, 1 base at V and 2 bases at J, with 5 bases in the middle. CDR1 is LGHNA, CDR2 YSLEER, per germline. Notes on this clone: Its antigen remains unidentified.

V usage is TRBV4-3 and J usage is TRBJ1-2, with unresolved D. Sequenced material: PBMCs. The clonotype was recovered from a woman aged 55 to 70 in good health and CMV-seronegative. This chain's CDR3 is CASSQGPNYGYTF. The CDR3 coding sequence is TGCGCCAGCAGCCAAGGGCCGAACTATGGCTACACCTTC.